The present TCR beta chain was sequenced within a study of shared clonotypes between healthy human individuals. Method: immunoSEQ multiplex PCR; TCRdb's copy keeps in-frame clones and lacks some. The table lists some 2,500,000 clones, about nine tenths of them singletons. CDR1 and CDR2 (germline): SNHLY, FYNNEI. V was shortened by 2 bases and J by 11 bases, with 12 bases between the two germline ends. The CDR3 sequence is 12 residues long. The receptor was isolated from a man between 18 and 35 years old in good health. Some clones in this sample may be carry-over from other donors' samples. The chain carries TRBV2 and TRBJ1-1, with no clear D. Sequencing was done on a sample of naive CD4+ T cells from PBMCs. Indicated subset: CD45RA+ positively selected. CDR3 bases: TGTGCCAGCAGTGAATTGTCCCGTGGGGCTTTCTTT. Protein: CASSELSRGAFF.